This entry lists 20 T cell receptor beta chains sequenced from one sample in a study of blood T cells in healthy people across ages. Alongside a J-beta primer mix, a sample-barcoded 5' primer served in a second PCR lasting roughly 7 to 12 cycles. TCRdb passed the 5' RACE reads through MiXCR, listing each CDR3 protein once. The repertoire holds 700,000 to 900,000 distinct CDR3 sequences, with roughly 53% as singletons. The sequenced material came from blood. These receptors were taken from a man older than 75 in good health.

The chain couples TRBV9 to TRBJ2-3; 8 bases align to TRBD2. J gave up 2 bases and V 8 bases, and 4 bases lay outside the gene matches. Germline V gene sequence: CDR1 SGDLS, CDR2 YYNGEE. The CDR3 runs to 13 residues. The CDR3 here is CASNGGATDTQYF. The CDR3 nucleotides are TGTGCCAGTAACGGGGGGGCCACAGATACGCAGTATTTT.

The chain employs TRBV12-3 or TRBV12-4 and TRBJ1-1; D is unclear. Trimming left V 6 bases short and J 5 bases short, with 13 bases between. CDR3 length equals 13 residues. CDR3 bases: TGTGCCAGCAGCCCCGGGCAGGTAACTGAAGCTTTCTTT. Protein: CASSPGQVTEAFF.

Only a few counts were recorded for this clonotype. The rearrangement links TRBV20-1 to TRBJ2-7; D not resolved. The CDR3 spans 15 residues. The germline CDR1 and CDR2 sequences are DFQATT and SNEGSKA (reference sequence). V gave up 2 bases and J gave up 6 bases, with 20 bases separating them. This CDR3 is CSARSLSAGFTEQYF. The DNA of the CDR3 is TGCAGTGCTAGATCACTCTCTGCTGGGTTTACCGAGCAGTACTTC.

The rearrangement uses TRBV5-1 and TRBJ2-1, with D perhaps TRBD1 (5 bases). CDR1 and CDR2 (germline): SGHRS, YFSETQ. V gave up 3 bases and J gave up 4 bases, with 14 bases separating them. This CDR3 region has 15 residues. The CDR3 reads CASSSSPDSYNEQFF. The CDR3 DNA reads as TGCGCCAGCAGCTCGTCCCCCGACAGTTACAATGAGCAGTTCTTC.

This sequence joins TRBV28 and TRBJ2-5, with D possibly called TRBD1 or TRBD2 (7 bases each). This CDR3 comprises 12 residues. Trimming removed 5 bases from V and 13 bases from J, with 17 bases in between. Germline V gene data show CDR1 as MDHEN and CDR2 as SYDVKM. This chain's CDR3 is CASSTPGRGPYF. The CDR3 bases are TGTGCCAGCAGTACCCCGGGGAGGGGGCCGTACTTC. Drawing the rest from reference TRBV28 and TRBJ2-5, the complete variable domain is DVKVTQSSRYLVKRTGEKVFLECVQDMDHENMFWYRQDPGLGLRLIYFSYDVKMKEKGDIPEGYSVSREKKERFSLILESASTNQTSMYLCASSTPGRGPYFGPGTRLLVL.

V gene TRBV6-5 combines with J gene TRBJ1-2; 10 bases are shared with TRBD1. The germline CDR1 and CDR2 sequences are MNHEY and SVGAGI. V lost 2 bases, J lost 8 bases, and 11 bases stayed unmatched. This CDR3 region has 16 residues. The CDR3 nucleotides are TGTGCCAGCAGTTACAGCTCGGGACAGGGGTTGCGAGGCTACACCTTC. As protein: CASSYSSGQGLRGYTF.

The CDR3 loop is CASSPGLAGGPSNEQFF. The CDR3 bases are TGCGCCAGCAGCCCGGGACTAGCGGGAGGGCCTTCTAATGAGCAGTTCTTC. The rearrangement uses TRBV5-1 and TRBJ2-1; 16 positions agree with TRBD2. Trimming cost V 4 bases and J 7 bases; bases outside gene matches: 8. Germline CDR1 and CDR2: SGHRS and YFSETQ. The CDR3 has 17 amino acids.

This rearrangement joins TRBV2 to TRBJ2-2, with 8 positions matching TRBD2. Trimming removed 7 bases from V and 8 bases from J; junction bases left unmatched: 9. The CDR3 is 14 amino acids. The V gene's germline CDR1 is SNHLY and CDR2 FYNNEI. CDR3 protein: CASIRTGGLGELFF. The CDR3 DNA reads TGTGCCAGCATTCGTACGGGAGGGTTGGGGGAGCTGTTTTTT.

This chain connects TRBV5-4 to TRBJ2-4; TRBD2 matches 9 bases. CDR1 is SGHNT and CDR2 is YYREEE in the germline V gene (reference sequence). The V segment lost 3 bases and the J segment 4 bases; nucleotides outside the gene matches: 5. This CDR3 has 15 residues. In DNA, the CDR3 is TGTGCCAGCAGCTACCCGGCGGGAGGGAAAAACATTCAGTACTTC. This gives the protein CASSYPAGGKNIQYF.

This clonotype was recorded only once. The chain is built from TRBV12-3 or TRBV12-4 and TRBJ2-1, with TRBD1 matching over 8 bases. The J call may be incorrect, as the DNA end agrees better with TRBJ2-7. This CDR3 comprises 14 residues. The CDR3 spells CASTRTGRSYEQYF. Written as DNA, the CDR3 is TGTGCCAGCACCAGGACAGGGAGGTCCTACGAGCAGTACTTC.

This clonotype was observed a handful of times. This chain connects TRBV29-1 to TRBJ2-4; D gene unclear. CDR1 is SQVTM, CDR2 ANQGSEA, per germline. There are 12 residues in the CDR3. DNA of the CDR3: TGCAGTGCAGACTCCTATGAAAACATTCAGTACTTC. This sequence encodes CSADSYENIQYF.

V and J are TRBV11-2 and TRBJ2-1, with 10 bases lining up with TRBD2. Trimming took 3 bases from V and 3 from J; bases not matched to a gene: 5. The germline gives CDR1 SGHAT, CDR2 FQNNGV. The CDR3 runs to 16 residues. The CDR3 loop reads CASSFTSGANYNEQFF. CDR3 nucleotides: TGTGCCAGCAGCTTTACTAGCGGGGCGAACTACAATGAGCAGTTCTTC.

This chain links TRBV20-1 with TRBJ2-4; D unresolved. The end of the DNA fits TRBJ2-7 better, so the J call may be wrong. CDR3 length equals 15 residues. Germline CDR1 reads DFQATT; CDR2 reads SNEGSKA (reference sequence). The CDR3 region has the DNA TGCAGTGCTAGAGAACATCTAATTGGGACCTACGAGCAGTACTTC. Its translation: CSAREHLIGTYEQYF.

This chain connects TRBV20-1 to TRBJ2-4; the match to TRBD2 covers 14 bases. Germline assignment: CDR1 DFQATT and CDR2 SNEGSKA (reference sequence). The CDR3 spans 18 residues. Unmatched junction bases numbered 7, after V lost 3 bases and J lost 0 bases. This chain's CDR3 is CSARGLAGVPKAKNIQYF. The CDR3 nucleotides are TGCAGTGCTAGGGGACTAGCGGGAGTACCCAAAGCCAAAAACATTCAGTACTTC.

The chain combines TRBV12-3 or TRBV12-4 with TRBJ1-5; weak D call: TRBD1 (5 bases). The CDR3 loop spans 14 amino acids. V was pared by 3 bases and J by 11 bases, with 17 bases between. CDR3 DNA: TGTGCCAGCAGTTTCTGGCAGGGCATTAAGTCCCAGCATTTT. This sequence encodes CASSFWQGIKSQHF.

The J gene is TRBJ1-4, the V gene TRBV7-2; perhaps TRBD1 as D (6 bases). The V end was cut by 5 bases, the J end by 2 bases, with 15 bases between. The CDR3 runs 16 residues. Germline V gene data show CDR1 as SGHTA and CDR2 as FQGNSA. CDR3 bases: TGTGCCAGCAGCCCTAGAGGGGGTGGTACTAATGAAAAACTGTTTTTT. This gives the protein CASSPRGGGTNEKLFF. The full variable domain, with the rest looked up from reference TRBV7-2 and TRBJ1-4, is GAGVSQSPSNKVTEKGKDVELRCDPISGHTALYWYRQSLGQGLEFLIYFQGNSAPDKSGLPSDRFSAERTGGSVSTLTIQRTQQEDSAVYLCASSPRGGGTNEKLFFGSGTQLSVL.

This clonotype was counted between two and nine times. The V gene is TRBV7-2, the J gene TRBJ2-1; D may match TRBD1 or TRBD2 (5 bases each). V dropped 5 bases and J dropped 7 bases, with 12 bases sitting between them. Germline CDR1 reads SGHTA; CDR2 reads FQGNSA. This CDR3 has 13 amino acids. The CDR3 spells CASSLPWGNEQFF. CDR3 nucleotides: TGTGCCAGCAGCCTGCCATGGGGGAATGAGCAGTTCTTC.

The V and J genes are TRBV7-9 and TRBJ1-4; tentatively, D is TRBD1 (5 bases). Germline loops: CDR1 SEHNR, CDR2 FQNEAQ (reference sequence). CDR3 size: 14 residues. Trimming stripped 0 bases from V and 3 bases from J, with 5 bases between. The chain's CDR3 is CASSLARANEKLFF. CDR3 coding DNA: TGTGCCAGCAGCTTAGCCAGGGCTAATGAAAAACTGTTTTTT.

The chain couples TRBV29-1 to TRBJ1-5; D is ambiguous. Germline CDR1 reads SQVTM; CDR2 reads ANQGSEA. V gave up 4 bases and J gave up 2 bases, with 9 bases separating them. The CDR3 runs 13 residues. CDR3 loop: CSVGGLGNQPQHF. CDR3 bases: TGCAGCGTTGGGGGTTTGGGCAATCAGCCCCAGCATTTT.

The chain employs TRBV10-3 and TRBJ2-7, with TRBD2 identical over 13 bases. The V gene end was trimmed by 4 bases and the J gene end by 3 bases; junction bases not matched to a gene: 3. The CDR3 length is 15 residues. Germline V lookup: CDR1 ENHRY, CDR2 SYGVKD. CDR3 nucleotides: TGTGCCATCAGTGTTGGGACTAGCGGGAACTACGAGCAGTACTTC. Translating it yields CAISVGTSGNYEQYF.